This T cell receptor beta chain was identified during a study of cytomegalovirus exposure and HLA in healthy donors (dated by TCRdb to 2016 to 2017). About the study as a whole: An earlier analysis of 550 to 700 of the donors reported 250 to 300 Gb of sequence data and more than 90 million unique TCR beta sequences from around 200 million T cells. An early release that covered roughly 600 HLA-typed donors contained approximately 290 gigabases of sequencing data and 80 million or so unique TCR sequences. Of the 300 to 500 genotyped donors, 80% to 90% were placed in the genetic ancestry cluster associated with self-reported Caucasian donors. The aim of the study was to test whether cataloging public T cell receptors could identify signatures of past pathogen exposure. The T cell repertoires of 670 or so subjects were profiled by immunosequencing and related to cytomegalovirus serostatus. In addition to the first cohort of 666 subjects, a separate validation cohort of approximately 110 different subjects was used. To predict cytomegalovirus infection status, the study combined high-throughput TCR immunosequencing, statistical association of individual TCRs with disease status, and machine learning. To study patterns of TCR occurrence, a later analysis re-analyzed previously published TCR beta repertoires from 600 to 750 donors and added high-resolution HLA genotyping. Rather than using new phenotypic data, the later analysis identified candidate immune exposures from TCR beta sequences and from how often those sequences occurred across donors. To decide whether each TCR beta V gene segment behaved as functional or pseudogenic, an earlier analysis of nearly 600 of the donors relied on high-throughput TCR beta sequencing. Alongside the repertoire data, information on donor age, sex, ethnicity and CMV serostatus was compiled. In a later genetic analysis, genome-wide SNP genotypes for about three fifths of the roughly 670 donors were used, and that subset was treated as a discovery cohort. Every discovery cohort repertoire had been produced on one sequencing platform. HLA typing covered class I and class II loci at four-digit resolution. Typing coverage differed by locus: A, B, C, DRB1 and DQB1 were typed in about 629-640 donors, DQA1 in around 500, DPA1 in nearly 610, and DPB1 in 472. Roughly 5 DR-DQ haplotypes were handled as single units for association and clustering, since linkage in the cohort was strong. Across some 400 genotyped donors of the cohort, an average of about 220,000 unique TCR beta nucleotide sequences per donor were sequenced, and roughly 20% of those sequences were non-productive.

Beyond this particular receptor, the publication reports: In a later analysis, TCR association rates were found to vary across HLA loci, with the most associated TCRs seen for DRB1 alleles and the fewest for HLA-C alleles. A total of 150 to 200 TCR beta chains were listed by the study as associated with cytomegalovirus. Most CMV-associated TCR beta chains appeared to be HLA-restricted in a later analysis, and the HLA associations seemed to be driven largely by CMV exposure. V-gene and J-gene trimming of TCR beta chains was associated with a missense DCLRE1C variant in a later genetic analysis, and the association was replicated in an independent cohort. Presence/absence analyses assumed roughly uniform sequencing depth across donors, an assumption that may not hold. In a later analysis, some 17,000 TCR beta sequences were associated with specific HLA alleles at a false discovery rate of 0.05. In a later genetic analysis, fewer N-insertions in productive TCRs were reported among donors in an Asian-associated ancestry cluster than the roughly 700-donor mean. Immune exposure information for the cohort was limited to CMV serostatus. About 17 rarely observed V segments, including chromosome 9 orphons, were excluded from the earlier analysis of almost 600 of the donors because counts were too low. The authors suggested that the approach could potentially be extended to other disease states and immunological phenotypes. The classifier was reported to diagnose cytomegalovirus status with high specificity and sensitivity in both the original and validation cohorts. Because HLA typing was unavailable for some donors at each locus, only the typed subset was used in association tests. Some IMGT-functional V segments, including TRBV6-2 and TRBV6-3, could not be told apart with the 87-base-pair reads, so those segments were excluded. Most TCR sequences were seen in very few donors, while some public TCRs were found in many individuals. When HLA alleles, especially DR and DQ, strongly co-occurred, attributing TCR associations to individual alleles was difficult. The sequencing pipeline was judged likely to have produced a cluster of highly shared sequence variants as a technical artifact. In a later analysis, HLA-associated TCR beta chains were found to be more clonally expanded and to have lower generation probabilities than equally common non-associated chains. In vitro tests confirmed that a few of the cytomegalovirus-associated TCR beta chains recognize cytomegalovirus antigens. Several of the top co-occurrence clusters appeared to be linked to parvovirus B19, influenza, CMV and Epstein-Barr virus, according to a later analysis. Broadly in line with IMGT annotations, most TCR beta V segments showed up in productive rearrangements about 90% or about 30% of the time in an earlier analysis of around 550 of the donors. This cohort had only TCR beta chains sequenced, and the lack of alpha or paired-chain data limited which features could be detected. Linkage disequilibrium might explain the correlated functional status among segregating V segments, but an unknown experimental factor could not be ruled out. A further reported finding was that TCR beta sequences accurately predicted the HLA-A and HLA-B alleles for most subjects in the first cohort.

The cohort was made up of 666 healthy bone marrow donors. At the time of sampling, every cohort member was nominally healthy, though immune exposures that went unrecorded were likely present. The donor was CMV seropositive and belonged to the group of around 300 seropositive cohort members. Each donor provided a peripheral blood sample, and peripheral blood mononuclear cells were used for TCR beta sequencing. Genomic DNA was extracted from the blood cell samples with the Qiagen DNeasy Blood Extraction Kit. Preparation of the library involved the immunoSEQ multiplex PCR assay. The multiplex PCR relied on a mix of 60 forward primers for TCR Vbeta segments and 13 reverse primers for TCR Jbeta segments. The CDR3 region of rearranged TCR beta genes was amplified from genomic DNA by a multiplex PCR assay. The amplified TCR beta libraries were sequenced on the Illumina HiSeq System as 87-base-pair reads. Under the source paper's analysis protocol: A later analysis counted tens of millions of unique TCR beta chains across the approximately 700 repertoires, and approximately 11 million of these chains were shared by at least two donors. Raw reads were error-corrected and collapsed into unique sequences by a nearest-neighbor algorithm in which closely related sequences were merged to remove PCR and sequencing errors. Alignment of CDR3 sequences to IMGT reference sequences was used to assign V, D and J gene segments. Each retained sequence needed at least a six-nucleotide match to both a V gene segment and a J gene segment. A rearrangement counted as productive if the CDR3 had no stop codons and remained in frame with V and J, and every other rearrangement counted as non-productive. CDR3 was defined by IMGT convention, running from the second conserved V-encoded cysteine to the conserved J-encoded phenylalanine. Sequences without an unambiguous match to a single V gene segment were excluded from the earlier analysis of about 630 of the donors. An earlier analysis of fewer than 750 of the donors classified V segments as functional when productive rearrangements were above 56.7% and as segregating when the standard deviation between donors was above 5%. A statistical classification framework was built to diagnose cytomegalovirus status from the catalog of TCR beta chain sequences. In a later analysis, V and J genes were assigned by comparing TCR nucleotide sequences against IMGT/GENE-DB human TR gene sequences. A later analysis assigned CDR3 sequences and most-parsimonious VDJ recombination scenarios with the TCRdist pipeline. In a later analysis, each TCR beta chain was defined by its CDR3 amino acid sequence together with its V-gene family, and reads without a unique V-gene family were excluded. To address suspected cross-contamination and a sequencing artifact, a later analysis removed several hundred highly shared, low-generation-probability nucleotide sequences. For each public chain, a later analysis derived a clonal expansion index from normalized ranks of inferred template counts within each repertoire. Generation probabilities in a later analysis came from a VDJ recombination model fitted to out-of-frame rearrangements, and those results were checked against IGoR. Hypergeometric tests were used in a later analysis to score TCR-TCR, TCR-HLA and TCR-CMV co-occurrence, with a repertoire-size bias correction applied to the TCR pairs. To estimate false discovery rates, a later analysis permuted the HLA or CMV assignments 20 times. In a later analysis, co-occurring TCRs were grouped using DBSCAN, with TCRdist sequence similarity added in when clustering inside HLA-allele-positive subsets. Repertoires with fewer than 30,000 or more than 120,000 public chains were left out of co-occurrence clustering, as were several repertoires with anomalous nucleotide sharing. What TCRdb holds here is the immuneACCESS table cut down to in-frame rearrangements. Part of the clones is not present; checked against another copy, under half of the missing clones reflect an unresolved V gene, and the others are unexplained. V and J calls and clone size follow that table, whereas D and trimming were derived from the DNA. The table for this sample lists approximately 110,000 clones; approximately 70% of them were counted only once. The biggest ten clones account for approximately 11% of the sample.

From the cysteine through the phenylalanine, the CDR3 covers 14 amino acids. CDR3 DNA is the only sequence kept; it has 42 bases, read in frame from the first base. V is shortened by 2 bases, J by 4 bases, and the region joining them spans 12 bases. The germline V gene specifies MDHEN as CDR1 and SYDVKM as CDR2. For this clone: What antigen it recognizes has not been identified. There are no base qualities to consult, and no much larger clone falls within one base.

Material: PBMCs. This clonotype was obtained from a man in his forties or fifties in good health and CMV-seropositive. The sequence is built from TRBV28 and TRBJ2-7; the D gene is perhaps TRBD1, from 5 matching bases. This receptor has the CDR3 CASSLRGSDYEQYF. In nucleotides, the sequence is TGTGCCAGCAGTTTAAGGGGTTCGGATTACGAGCAGTACTTC.